The sequence of this TCR beta chain was determined in a study of T-cell memory formation after mild COVID-19. Study background: In these data, TCR clusters were largely donor specific. Study conclusions and caveats: CD4+ contracting clones were mainly CM and EM; CD8+ ones, EMRA.

Germline values: CDR1 SGHRS, CDR2 YFSETQ. Trimming took 6 bases from V and 5 from J; bases not matched to a gene: 14. The length of the CDR3 is 17 residues. TCRdb re-called the 5' RACE reads with MiXCR, one entry per CDR3 protein. The sample consists of approximately 260,000 distinct CDR3 sequences, about a sixth of them appearing once. This clonotype has a handful of counts. Its antigen is not identified. The sequence came from a man in his late teens or twenties who had mild COVID-19 (a few samples of this study predate the infection). Cell type and time point are not known. The sequenced sample was PBMCs or a T cell subset sorted from them (not recorded which). The chain joins TRBV5-1 to TRBJ2-5; 12 bases map to TRBD2. CDR3 in amino acids: CASTIGASGGAGETQYF. In DNA form, the CDR3 reads TGCGCCAGCACCATCGGGGCTAGCGGGGGGGCCGGTGAGACCCAGTACTTC.